These 15 T cell receptor beta chains share one sample of origin, sequenced in a study of T cell responses to AZD1222 COVID-19 vaccine. Only in-frame clones appear in the TCRdb table, and some are missing; sequencing was by immunoSEQ multiplex PCR. The table has around 54,000 clones, approximately 86% seen once. Specimen: peripheral blood, collected 28 days after the second AZD1222 dose. These receptors all stem from an adult who received the AZD1222 COVID-19 vaccine.

This clone showed up just once. The chain couples TRBV18 to TRBJ1-4; no reliable D call. Trimming shortened V by 2 bases and J by 6 bases, and 13 bases separated the two germline ends. The germline gives CDR1 KGHSH, CDR2 LQKENI. This CDR3 spans 15 amino acids. CDR3 sequence reads: CASSPSTGSYEKLFF. DNA of the CDR3: TGTGCCAGCTCACCATCTACCGGATCATATGAAAAACTGTTTTTT.

J is TRBJ2-7 and V is TRBV5-1; no definite D call. The CDR3 sequence is 14 residues long. The V gene's germline CDR1 is SGHRS and CDR2 YFSETQ. V shed 0 bases and J shed 3 bases, with 10 bases lying between them. Written as DNA, the CDR3 is TGCGCCAGCAGCTTGGGGACCAGAAACTACGAGCAGTACTTC. It codes for CASSLGTRNYEQYF.

The chain couples TRBV7-2 to TRBJ2-3; no definite D call. The CDR3 contains 14 residues. With 7 bases removed from V and 2 bases from J, the gap between germline ends came to 13 bases. Germline V gene lookup returns CDR1 SGHTA and CDR2 FQGNSA. The CDR3 region is CASTNVQFTDTQYF. CDR3 DNA sequence: TGTGCCAGCACCAATGTCCAGTTCACAGATACGCAGTATTTT.

This chain connects TRBV4-2 to TRBJ1-1, with D unclear. Germline CDR1 reads LGHNA; CDR2 reads YNFKEQ. V was cut by 1 base and J by 4 bases, with 13 bases left in between. The CDR3 length is 15 residues. CDR3 residues: CASSQVVRESTEAFF. For the CDR3, the DNA is TGTGCCAGCAGCCAAGTAGTTCGGGAGAGCACTGAAGCTTTCTTT.

V and J are TRBV18 and TRBJ2-7, with a possible D match to TRBD2 (6 bases). This CDR3 has 16 residues. The germline gives CDR1 KGHSH, CDR2 LQKENI. The V end lost 3 bases, the J end lost 4 bases, and 19 bases lay between the germline ends. The CDR3 DNA follows: TGTGCCAGCTCACCGCCCTCATTCCGGGAGTATTACGAGCAGTACTTC. Its translation is CASSPPSFREYYEQYF.

The rearrangement joins TRBV3-1 (or the pseudogene TRBV3-2) to TRBJ1-1, with D possibly being TRBD1 (6 bases). CDR1 is LGHDT, CDR2 YNNKEL, per germline (reference sequence). V lost 4 bases and J lost 1, with 10 bases in between. This CDR3 is 14 amino acids long. The CDR3 region has the DNA TGTGCCAGCAGCCTGCGGACAGCGAACACTGAAGCTTTCTTT. Residues: CASSLRTANTEAFF.

This chain uses TRBV7-2 with TRBJ1-4; a weak D match, TRBD1 (6 bases). V shed 5 bases and J shed 4 bases, with 14 bases lying between them. There are 15 residues in the CDR3. Germline values: CDR1 SGHTA, CDR2 FQGNSA. The CDR3 here is CASSLQGSHNEKLFF. Written as DNA, the CDR3 is TGTGCCAGCAGCCTACAGGGTTCCCATAATGAAAAACTGTTTTTT.

This chain uses TRBV28 with TRBJ1-1, with 8 bases lining up with TRBD1. Germline assignment: CDR1 MDHEN and CDR2 SYDVKM. The CDR3 runs to 12 residues. V shed 9 bases, J shed 8 bases, and the junction held 8 bases outside the gene matches. The CDR3, as DNA: TGTGCCAGTACGATGACAGGGGACGAAGCTTTCTTT. It is translated as CASTMTGDEAFF.

This chain joins TRBV3-1 (or the pseudogene TRBV3-2) and TRBJ2-7; 7 bases are shared with TRBD1. Germline values: CDR1 LGHDT, CDR2 YNNKEL (reference sequence). J gave up 5 bases and V 6 bases, and 10 bases lay outside the gene matches. The CDR3 is 14 residues long. The DNA of the CDR3 is TGTGCCAGCAGGAATGTAGGGACAGACCACGAGCAGTACTTC. Its protein is CASRNVGTDHEQYF.

The chain recombines TRBV19 with TRBJ2-2; D unclear. V was shortened by 6 bases and J by 5 bases, with 13 bases between the two germline ends. Looked up from germline, CDR1 is LNHDA and CDR2 is SQIVND (reference sequence). This CDR3 contains 14 residues. The CDR3 spells CASREVGLTGELFF. The DNA for the CDR3 is TGTGCCAGTAGAGAAGTGGGTTTGACCGGGGAGCTGTTTTTT.

The rearrangement links TRBV6-4 to TRBJ2-1; 9 nucleotides line up with TRBD1. This CDR3 spans 13 amino acids. V was pared by 4 bases and J by 8 bases, with 3 bases of the junction left unmatched. Germline values: CDR1 MRHNA, CDR2 SNTAGT. The CDR3 DNA sequence: TGTGCCAGCAGTGTCACAGGGGGCGATGAGCAGTTCTTC. This sequence encodes CASSVTGGDEQFF.

The V and J genes are TRBV4-2 and TRBJ1-6; D might be TRBD1 (5 bases). V lost 0 bases to trimming and J lost 4 bases, with 7 bases between them. The V gene's germline CDR1 is LGHNA and CDR2 YNFKEQ. The CDR3 spans 15 residues. CDR3 coding DNA: TGTGCCAGCAGCCAAGAAACAGGATATAATTCACCCCTCCACTTT. As protein: CASSQETGYNSPLHF.

The V call is TRBV19, the J call TRBJ1-2; D gene uncertain. The CDR3 runs to 14 residues. Per germline, CDR1 LNHDA and CDR2 SQIVND (reference sequence). Trimming cost V 7 bases and J 0 bases, with 12 bases left between them. CDR3 region: CASKEGSANYGYTF. For the CDR3, the DNA is TGTGCCAGTAAGGAAGGGAGTGCTAACTATGGCTACACCTTC.

This rearrangement joins TRBV21-1 to TRBJ2-7; TRBD1 was called by the table and not checked on the DNA. TRBV21-1 counts as a pseudogene. The CDR3 is 18 residues long. The CDR3: CASSKGTFRDIIYYEQYF. Here the CDR3 DNA reads TGTGCCAGCAGCAAAGGGACGTTCAGGGACATCATCTACTACGAGCAGTACTTC.

This clone was seen just once. This chain joins TRBV7-9 and TRBJ1-1; 7 bases are shared with TRBD1. The CDR3 loop spans 14 amino acids. J lost 4 bases, V lost 5 bases, and 7 bases had no gene match. CDR1 and CDR2 from the germline V gene are SEHNR and FQNEAQ (reference sequence). This CDR3 reads CASSPTTGFTEAFF. In nucleotides, the CDR3 is TGTGCCAGCAGCCCAACGACAGGGTTCACTGAAGCTTTCTTT.